One sample yielded the 8 T cell receptor beta chains listed below, sequenced in a study of shared clonotypes between healthy human individuals. Method: immunoSEQ multiplex PCR; TCRdb's copy keeps in-frame clones and lacks some. This sample has over a million clones, with roughly 96% found just once. Sequencing was carried out using naive CD4+ T cells sorted from blood. The subset denotes: CD45RA+ positively selected. These receptors were collected from a man aged 25-45 years in good health.

The genes are TRBV2 and TRBJ2-2; D may be TRBD2 (6 bases). The V and J ends lost 8 bases and 8 bases respectively, with 15 bases between them. CDR1 is SNHLY and CDR2 is FYNNEI in the germline V gene. This CDR3 comprises 13 residues. The CDR3 coding sequence is TGTGCCAGCGGAGGGACCCCCGTTGGGGAGCTGTTTTTT. Its protein product is CASGGTPVGELFF.

The rearrangement joins TRBV18 to TRBJ2-7; D remains ambiguous. Germline CDR1 KGHSH, CDR2 LQKENI. The CDR3 is 15 amino acids. The germline V and J ends were trimmed by 2 bases and 4 bases, with 15 bases remaining between them. CDR3 in amino acids: CASSPEVIYGYEQYF. The DNA of the CDR3 is TGTGCCAGCTCACCAGAGGTAATTTACGGATACGAGCAGTACTTC. The full variable domain, its missing parts supplied by reference TRBV18 and TRBJ2-7, is NAGVMQNPRHLVRRRGQEARLRCSPMKGHSHVYWYRQLPEEGLKFMVYLQKENIIDESGMPKERFSAEFPKEGPSILRIQQVVRGDSAAYFCASSPEVIYGYEQYFGPGTRLTVT.

The V gene is TRBV6-5, the J gene TRBJ2-1, with D perhaps TRBD1 or TRBD2 (5 bases each). CDR3 length equals 15 residues. Germline V gene data show CDR1 as MNHEY and CDR2 as SVGAGI. The V end lost 2 bases, the J end lost 7 bases, and 15 bases lay between the germline ends. The CDR3 spells CASSYGGVGDNEQFF. CDR3 in DNA: TGTGCCAGCAGTTACGGGGGAGTTGGGGATAATGAGCAGTTCTTC.

The rearrangement joins TRBV5-1 to TRBJ2-1; 7 positions agree with TRBD1. CDR3 length: 19 amino acids. CDR1 is SGHRS, CDR2 YFSETQ, per germline. The trim removed 4 bases at V and 0 bases at J, leaving 16 bases unmatched. The CDR3 here is CASSPRDRGVIGSYNEQFF. As DNA, the CDR3 is TGCGCCAGCAGCCCTCGGGACAGAGGAGTAATTGGCTCCTACAATGAGCAGTTCTTC.

V gene TRBV2 combines with J gene TRBJ1-2, with D unresolved. V lost 0 bases and J 0 bases, leaving 5 bases between the germline ends. The CDR3 spans 14 residues. Looked up from germline, CDR1 is SNHLY and CDR2 is FYNNEI. The CDR3 protein is CASSEALANYGYTF. CDR3 in DNA: TGTGCCAGCAGTGAAGCCCTGGCTAACTATGGCTACACCTTC.

The chain recombines TRBV11-2 with TRBJ2-1; 13 nucleotides match TRBD2. The ends lost 4 bases at V and 7 bases at J; junction bases unmatched: 13. CDR3 size: 18 residues. Germline values: CDR1 SGHAT, CDR2 FQNNGV. In DNA, the CDR3 is TGTGCCAGCAGCTCTAGGAGTTGGGGACTAGCGGGAAGTAATGAGCAGTTCTTC. As protein: CASSSRSWGLAGSNEQFF.

The chain couples TRBV6-5 to TRBJ2-7; no clear D gene. The CDR3 spans 14 residues. Trimming shortened V by 5 bases and J by 4 bases, and 15 bases separated the two germline ends. Germline values: CDR1 MNHEY, CDR2 SVGAGI. CDR3 nucleotides: TGTGCCAGCAGTCCCGACCGAATTGATTACGAGCAGTACTTC. Translated: CASSPDRIDYEQYF.

This clone was found once. The same CDR3 can be traced to other DNA sequences in this sample. The CDR3 reads CASSSGLAGFYEQYF. CDR3 coding DNA: TGCGCCAGCAGCTCGGGACTAGCGGGCTTCTACGAGCAGTACTTC. The rearrangement joins TRBV5-1 to TRBJ2-7, with 12 bases fitting TRBD2. V trimming: 3 bases; J trimming: 3 bases; junction bases outside the gene matches: 4. This CDR3 is 15 amino acids long. Germline values: CDR1 SGHRS, CDR2 YFSETQ.